This entry concerns a single TCR beta chain. The target antigen is unknown. The CDR3 is made up of 15 amino acids. The V and J ends lost 2 bases and 4 bases respectively, with 12 bases between them. Germline values: CDR1 MGHRA, CDR2 YSYEKL. A multiplex PCR was run with 60 Vbeta primers and 13 Jbeta primers. The table came from immunoSEQ multiplex PCR; TCRdb's copy has only in-frame clones and leaves some out. Seen in this sample are some 75,000 clones; the ten most common clones hold 0.83%. The sample originates from a study of cytomegalovirus exposure and HLA in healthy donors. Study-level findings and limits: Relative to the roughly 700-donor mean, N-insertions were reportedly fewer in an Asian-associated ancestry cluster in a later analysis. Later analysis showed most CMV-associated TCR beta chains appearing HLA-restricted.

The sequence was obtained from a boy aged 5 to 17 in good health and CMV-seronegative. Sequenced sample: PBMCs. V and J are TRBV4-1 and TRBJ2-1, with D perhaps TRBD2 (6 bases). The CDR3 here is CASSQIGLSYNEQFF. The DNA of the CDR3 is TGCGCCAGCAGCCAAATCGGACTATCATACAATGAGCAGTTCTTC.